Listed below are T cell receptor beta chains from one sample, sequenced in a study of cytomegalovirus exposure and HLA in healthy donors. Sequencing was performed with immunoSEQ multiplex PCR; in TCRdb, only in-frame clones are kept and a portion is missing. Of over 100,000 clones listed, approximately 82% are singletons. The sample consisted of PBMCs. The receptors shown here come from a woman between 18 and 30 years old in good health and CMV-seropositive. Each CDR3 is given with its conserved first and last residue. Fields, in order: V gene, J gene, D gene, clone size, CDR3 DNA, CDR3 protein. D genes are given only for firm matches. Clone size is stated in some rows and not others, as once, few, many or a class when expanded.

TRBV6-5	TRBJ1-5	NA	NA	TGTGCCAGCAGTTTAAGGACGCGGGGGCAGCCCCAGCATTTT	CASSLRTRGQPQHF
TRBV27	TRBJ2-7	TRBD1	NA	TGTGCCAGCAGTTCCCAACCGGGACAGGGGTACGAGCAGTACTTC	CASSSQPGQGYEQYF
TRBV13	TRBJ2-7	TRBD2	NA	TGTGCCAGCAGATCCAGCGGGGGGGCCTACGAGCAGTACTTC	CASRSSGGAYEQYF
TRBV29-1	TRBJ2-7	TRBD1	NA	TGCAGCGTTACCGGGGACAGGGGCTACGAGCAGTACTTC	CSVTGDRGYEQYF
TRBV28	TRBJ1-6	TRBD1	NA	TGTGCCAGCAGTTTTCCTCCGGGACAGAGCTCCTATAATTCACCCCTCCACTTT	CASSFPPGQSSYNSPLHF
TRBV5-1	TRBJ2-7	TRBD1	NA	TGCGCCAGCAGCTTGGAGGGACAGGGCTCCTACGAGCAGTACTTC	CASSLEGQGSYEQYF
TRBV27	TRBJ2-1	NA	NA	TGTGCCAGCAGTTTGGAGGGGCGGTACAATGAGCAGTTCTTC	CASSLEGRYNEQFF
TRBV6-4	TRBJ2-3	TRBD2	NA	TGTGCCAGCAGTGCGGAAAGCGGGGGTTCCACAGATACGCAGTATTTT	CASSAESGGSTDTQYF
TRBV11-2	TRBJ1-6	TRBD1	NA	TGTGCCAGCAGCTATTTGACAGGGGTGTCCTATAATTCACCCCTCCACTTT	CASSYLTGVSYNSPLHF
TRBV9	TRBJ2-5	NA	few	TGTGCCAGCAGCGTAGCCGAGGGGGGGTTGGAGACCCAGTACTTC	CASSVAEGGLETQYF
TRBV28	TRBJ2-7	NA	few	TGTGCCAGCAGTCCCGGTCCCTACGAGCAGTACTTC	CASSPGPYEQYF
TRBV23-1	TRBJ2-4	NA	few	TGCGCCAGCAGTCAGGCCCAGATCTTAGCCAAAAACATTCAGTACTTC	CASSQAQILAKNIQYF
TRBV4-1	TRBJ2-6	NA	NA	TGCGCCAGCAGCCAAAAGGGGGAAGCTGTCTCTGGGGCCAACGTCCTGACTTTC	CASSQKGEAVSGANVLTF
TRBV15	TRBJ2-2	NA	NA	TGTGCCACCAGCATTCCAGGGAGGCCCGGGGAGCTGTTTTTT	CATSIPGRPGELFF
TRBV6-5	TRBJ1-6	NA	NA	TGTGCCAGCAGTGAAAGTACAGCTTTACCCCTCCACTTT	CASSESTALPLHF
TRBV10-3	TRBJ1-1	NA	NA	TGTGCCATCAGTGATTGGGAGATTAACACTGAAGCTTTCTTT	CAISDWEINTEAFF
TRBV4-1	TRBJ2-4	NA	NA	TGCGCCAGCAGCCAAGATTTTTCCGGGTCCCTAGCCAAAAACATTCAGTACTTC	CASSQDFSGSLAKNIQYF
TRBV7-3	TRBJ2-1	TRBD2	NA	TGTGCCAGCAGCCGAGCGGGGGGCTATAACAATGAGCAGTTCTTC	CASSRAGGYNNEQFF
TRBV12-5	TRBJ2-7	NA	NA	TGTGCTAGTGGTTTGACCGGACTCTCCTACGAGCAGTACTTC	CASGLTGLSYEQYF
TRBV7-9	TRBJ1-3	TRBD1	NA	TGTGCCAGCAGCCTAGTGGGACAGGGTCGGGGAAACACCATATATTTT	CASSLVGQGRGNTIYF
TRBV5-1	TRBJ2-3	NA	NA	TGCGCCAGCAACGCTGCATCGGCGGCAGATACGCAGTATTTT	CASNAASAADTQYF
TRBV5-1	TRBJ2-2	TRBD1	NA	TGCGCCAGCAGCCCGGGACAGGGCCTTACCGGGGAGCTGTTTTTT	CASSPGQGLTGELFF
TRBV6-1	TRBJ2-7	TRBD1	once	TGTGCCAGCAGGCCGGGACAGGGAACGACCGAGCAGTACTTC	CASRPGQGTTEQYF
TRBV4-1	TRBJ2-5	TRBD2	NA	TGCGCCAGCAGCCAAGATACTAGCGGGGGGCGCGAGACCCAGTACTTC	CASSQDTSGGRETQYF
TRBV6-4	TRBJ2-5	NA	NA	TGTGCCAGCAGCAGGGTGGGGACCCAGTACTTC	CASSRVGTQYF
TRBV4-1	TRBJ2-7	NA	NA	TGCGCCAGCAGCCAAGATCCACAGGGTAATGAGCAGTACTTC	CASSQDPQGNEQYF
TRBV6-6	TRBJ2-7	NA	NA	TGTGCCAGCAGCCCCCGCTTGGGAGGGGGAGGTTACGAGCAGTACTTC	CASSPRLGGGGYEQYF
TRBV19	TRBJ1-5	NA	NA	TGTGCCAGTAGTCTCAGAAGCGGGGCGCGATCGGGCAATCAGCCCCAGCATTTT	CASSLRSGARSGNQPQHF
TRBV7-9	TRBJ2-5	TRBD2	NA	TGTGCCAGCAGCTTAGCGGCTAGCGGGGGAGGGACCCAGTACTTC	CASSLAASGGGTQYF
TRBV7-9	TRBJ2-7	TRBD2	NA	TGTGCCAGCAGCCCGAAGGGACTAGCGGGGGACTTCTACGAGCAGTACTTC	CASSPKGLAGDFYEQYF
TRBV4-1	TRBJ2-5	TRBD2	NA	TGCGCCAGCAGCCAAGAGGGGCGGGGGATGGAGACCCAGTACTTC	CASSQEGRGMETQYF
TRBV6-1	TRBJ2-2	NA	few	TGTGCCAGCAGTGCCTCGGGCACCGGGGAGCTGTTTTTT	CASSASGTGELFF
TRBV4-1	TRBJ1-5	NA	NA	TGCGCCAGCAGCCAAGACCGTCCGGAGCGTAGCAATCAGCCCCAGCATTTT	CASSQDRPERSNQPQHF
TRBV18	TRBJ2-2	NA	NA	TGTGCCAGCTCCGTTGACAGGACGACCGGGGAGCTGTTTTTT	CASSVDRTTGELFF
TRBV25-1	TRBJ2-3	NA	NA	TGTGCCAGCAGTGAATTGGGGACTAGCACAGATACGCAGTATTTT	CASSELGTSTDTQYF
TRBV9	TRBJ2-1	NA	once	TGTGCCAGCAGCGTAGCGGAGTCCTTATACAATGAGCAGTTCTTC	CASSVAESLYNEQFF
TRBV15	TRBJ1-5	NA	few	TGTGCCACCGAGAAAGGGGTGAGCAATCAGCCCCAGCATTTT	CATEKGVSNQPQHF
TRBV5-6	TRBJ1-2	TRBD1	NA	TGTGCCAGCAGAAATACAGGGGGACAGGGCTACACCTTC	CASRNTGGQGYTF
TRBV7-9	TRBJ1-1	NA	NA	TGTGTCAGCAGCTTATTCGGGGGGGACACTGAAGCTTTCTTT	CVSSLFGGDTEAFF
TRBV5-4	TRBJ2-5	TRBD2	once	TGTGCCAGCAGCTCCGGGACTAGGGAGACCCAGTACTTC	CASSSGTRETQYF
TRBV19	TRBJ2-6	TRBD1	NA	TGTGCCAGTAGTGACAGGGCCCGCTCTGGGGCCAACGTCCTGACTTTC	CASSDRARSGANVLTF
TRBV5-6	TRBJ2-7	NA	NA	TGTGCCAGCAGCCCGATCGGGGGGCCATCACACGAGCAGTACTTC	CASSPIGGPSHEQYF
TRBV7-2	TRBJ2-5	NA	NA	TGTGCCAGCAGCTTAAACGGGCCCGGTGGGAGGGAGACCCAGTACTTC	CASSLNGPGGRETQYF
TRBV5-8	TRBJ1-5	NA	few	TGTGCCAGCAGCTTGGCCCACATTTCATATCAGCCCCAGCATTTT	CASSLAHISYQPQHF
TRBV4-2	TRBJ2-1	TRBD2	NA	TGTGCCAGCAGCCAAGATTTAGCGGGGGCACAAAGCTCCTACAATGAGCAGTTCTTC	CASSQDLAGAQSSYNEQFF
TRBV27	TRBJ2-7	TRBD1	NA	TGTGCCAGCAGTGCCCTAGGGGGCGCCTACTACGAGCAGTACTTC	CASSALGGAYYEQYF
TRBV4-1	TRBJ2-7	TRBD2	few	TGCGCCAGCAGCCAAGGCCCGGCTAGCGGGTCCTACGAGCAGTACTTC	CASSQGPASGSYEQYF
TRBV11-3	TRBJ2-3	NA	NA	TGTGCCAGCAGCGAGGGAGTGGGGGCCGGCACAGATACGCAGTATTTT	CASSEGVGAGTDTQYF
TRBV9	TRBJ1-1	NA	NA	TGTGCCAGCAGCGTAGGAAGGTGGCTCCCGACAGCGAACACTGAAGCTTTCTTT	CASSVGRWLPTANTEAFF
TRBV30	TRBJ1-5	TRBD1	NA	TGTGCCTGGAGCCAGACAGGGTTTGATCAGCCCCAGCATTTT	CAWSQTGFDQPQHF
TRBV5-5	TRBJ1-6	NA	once	TGTGCCAGCAGCTTGGCGGGTTACAAAGGGGGCTCCTATAATTCACCCCTCCACTTT	CASSLAGYKGGSYNSPLHF
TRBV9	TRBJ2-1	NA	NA	TGTGCCAGCAGCGTACAGGGGAACTCCTACAATGAGCAGTTCTTC	CASSVQGNSYNEQFF
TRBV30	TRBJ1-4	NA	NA	TGTGCCTGGAAGAATCCCACAGTTGTTAATGAAAAACTGTTTTTT	CAWKNPTVVNEKLFF
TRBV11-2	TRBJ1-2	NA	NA	TGTGCCAACCCGGGATTTGTATATGGCTACACCTTC	CANPGFVYGYTF
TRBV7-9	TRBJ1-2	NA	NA	TGTGCCAGCAGCTCTTGGGGGCCTGTCTATGGCTACACCTTC	CASSSWGPVYGYTF
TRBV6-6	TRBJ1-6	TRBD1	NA	TGTGCCAGCGGGGACAGGGGTGGGAATTCACCCCTCCACTTT	CASGDRGGNSPLHF
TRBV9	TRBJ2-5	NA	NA	TGTGCCAGCAGCGTATTGGACTCCCCCCAGGAGACCCAGTACTTC	CASSVLDSPQETQYF
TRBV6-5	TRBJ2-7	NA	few	TGTGCCAGCAGTTATCCAGGGAACGAGCAGTACTTC	CASSYPGNEQYF
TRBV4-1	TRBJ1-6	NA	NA	TGCGCCAGCAGCCAAGGGAGGAGGGCGGGTAATTCACCCCTCCACTTT	CASSQGRRAGNSPLHF
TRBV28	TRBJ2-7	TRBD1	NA	TGTGCCAGCATCCGGGACAGGGGGTTGAACGAGCAGTACTTC	CASIRDRGLNEQYF